The next 24 T cell receptor beta chains were all read from a single sample in a study of tumor and adjacent non-tumor tissue in lung cancer. The template was RNA from unsorted bulk tissue. Three rounds of nested PCR, following a modified ARM-PCR protocol, produced the TCRbeta library. Via MiXCR, TCRdb re-called the multiplex PCR reads, giving one row per CDR3 protein. The table records under 150,000 distinct CDR3 sequences, approximately 72% of them present only once. Sequencing was performed on lung tumor tissue. These TCRs come from a man aged 55-75 years with small cell lung cancer.

This clonotype was counted between two and nine times. V usage is TRBV20-1 and J usage is TRBJ2-3; 9 bases are shared with TRBD1. This CDR3 has 14 residues. V trimming: 6 bases; J trimming: 1 base; junction bases outside the gene matches: 5. Germline loops: CDR1 DFQATT, CDR2 SNEGSKA (reference sequence). This CDR3 reads CSARRDRGTDTQYF. Here the CDR3 DNA reads TGCAGTGCGCGTCGGGACAGGGGCACAGATACGCAGTATTTT.

This clonotype was seen more than once but under ten times. The V and J genes are TRBV11-1 and TRBJ2-7; 9 bases are shared with TRBD1. CDR1 SGHAT and CDR2 FQDESV come from the germline V gene (reference sequence). Germline trimming cut 8 bases from V and 6 bases from J; bases unmatched to any gene: 2. The CDR3 runs to 11 residues. The CDR3 reads CASGQGREQYF. CDR3 DNA: TGTGCCAGCGGACAGGGGCGCGAGCAGTACTTC.

This clonotype occurred many times. This chain joins TRBV6-5 and TRBJ2-2, with D tentatively TRBD1 or TRBD2 (5 bases each). CDR3 length equals 15 residues. V lost 4 bases and J lost 1, with 10 bases in between. Germline V gene sequence: CDR1 MNHEY, CDR2 SVGAGI. The CDR3 region has the DNA TGTGCCAGCAGTTGGGGACGGCAGAACACCGGGGAGCTGTTTTTT. Translating gives CASSWGRQNTGELFF.

The chain uses TRBV11-3 and TRBJ2-1; unclear D gene. Germline values: CDR1 SGHNT, CDR2 YENEEA. The CDR3 covers 12 residues. Written as DNA, the CDR3 is TGTACCAACAGCTTATTAGGGTATGAGCAGTTCTTC. Encoded protein: CTNSLLGYEQFF.

Concerning this clonotype: One end of the junction is discordant with germline, which a read error may explain. The chain carries TRBV11-2 and TRBJ2-5; weak D call: TRBD1 (5 bases). This CDR3 has 14 residues. Germline V gene sequence: CDR1 SGHAT, CDR2 FQNNGV. This chain's CDR3 is CASSLAGSRETQYF. In DNA, the CDR3 is TGTGCAAGCAGCTTAGCAGGGTCCAGAGAGACCCAGTACTTC. The whole variable domain, remainder taken from reference TRBV11-2 and TRBJ2-5, is EAGVAQSPRYKIIEKRQSVAFWCNPISGHATLYWYQQILGQGPKLLIQFQNNGVVDDSQLPKDRFSAERLKGVDSTLKIQPAKLEDSAVYLCASSLAGSRETQYFGPGTRLLVL.

Concerning this clonotype itself: A read error may account for a junction end that differs from germline. The rearrangement joins TRBV11-2 to TRBJ2-3, with 10 bases that match TRBD1. CDR1 and CDR2 (germline): SGHAT, FQNNGV. The CDR3 covers 16 residues. The CDR3 region is CASNLFGTGVGDTRYF. DNA for the CDR3: TGTGCCAGCAACTTGTTCGGGACAGGGGTGGGAGATACGCGGTATTTT.

This sequence joins TRBV6-6 and TRBJ1-2; D not certain. CDR1 is MNHNY, CDR2 SVGAGI, per germline (reference sequence). The CDR3 length is 13 residues. V lost 11 bases and J 0 bases, leaving 13 bases between the germline ends. The CDR3 loop is CAGLRTSNYGYTF. The CDR3, as DNA: TGTGCCGGCTTAAGGACGTCTAACTATGGCTACACCTTC.

As regards this clonotype: A junction boundary mismatches the germline segment, possibly from a read error. J is TRBJ1-2 and V is TRBV12-3 or TRBV12-4, with D possibly matching TRBD1 (6 bases). This CDR3 comprises 12 residues. The DNA for the CDR3 is TGTGCCAACAGTGGGACATTCCATGGCTACAGCTTC. It encodes CANSGTFHGYSF.

As to this clonotype: A much larger clone lies a single base off, so this may be a read error. This chain connects TRBV20-1 to TRBJ2-6; TRBD2 might be the D (6 bases). This CDR3 comprises 12 residues. The germline gives CDR1 DFQATT, CDR2 SNEGSKA (reference sequence). DNA of the CDR3: TGCAGTGCTACTGGCGGGGCCAACGTCCCGACTTTC. Its translation: CSATGGANVPTF.

Ten or more counts support this clonotype. CDR3 protein: CSQAILYNEQFF. The CDR3 DNA reads TGCAGTCAAGCAATTCTCTACAATGAGCAGTTCTTC. V and J are TRBV20-1 and TRBJ2-1, with D uncertain. This CDR3 is built from 12 residues. V lost 8 bases, J lost 3 bases, and 11 bases lay in between. Per germline, CDR1 DFQATT and CDR2 SNEGSKA (reference sequence).

This chain links TRBV20-1 with TRBJ2-5; 10 bases map to TRBD1. In germline, CDR1 is DFQATT, CDR2 SNEGSKA (reference sequence). CDR3 length: 14 residues. Trimming at V came to 5 bases and at J to 3 bases, leaving 6 bases not matched to a gene. The chain's CDR3 is CSAGTGEGEETQYF. CDR3 bases: TGCAGTGCTGGGACAGGGGAGGGCGAAGAGACCCAGTACTTC.

As for this clonotype: This CDR3 is missing its conserved last phenylalanine or tryptophan, likely due to a read error. J is TRBJ1-1 and V is TRBV11-3; D not certain. The CDR3 is 13 residues long. Trimming took off 3 bases at V and 5 bases at J, with 10 bases between the two ends. The germline CDR1 and CDR2 sequences are SGHNT and YENEEA. The CDR3 spells CASSFSSGTEAFL. The CDR3 bases are TGTGCCAGCAGCTTCTCGTCAGGAACTGAAGCTTTCCTT.

A note on this clonotype: One end of the junction fails to match germline, which may point to a read error. CDR3 residues: CTSRTTGTRELFF. CDR3 nucleotide sequence: TGTACCAGCAGGACGACAGGGACCAGGGAGCTGTTTTTT. The chain has TRBV6-5 and TRBJ2-2; 7 positions agree with TRBD1. This CDR3 is 13 amino acids long. Germline loops: CDR1 MNHEY, CDR2 SVGAGI.

In regard to this clonotype: This sequence may be a read error, since a much larger clone differs from it by one base. V and J are TRBV6-1 and TRBJ1-1; a possible D gene is TRBD1 (5 bases). This CDR3 contains 14 residues. The V end lost 3 bases, the J end lost 6 bases, and 14 bases lay between the germline ends. Germline V gene lookup returns CDR1 MNHNS and CDR2 SASEGT. The CDR3 loop is CASSDQGSGAEAFF. Written as DNA, the CDR3 is TGTGCCAGCAGTGACCAGGGAAGCGGCGCTGAAGCTTTCTTT.

A note on this clonotype: One junction end disagrees with the germline gene, perhaps due to a read error. The genes are TRBV4-1 and TRBJ2-1; 12 nucleotides match TRBD2. This CDR3 region has 14 residues. Germline-derived CDR1 and CDR2 are MGHRA and YSYEKL. DNA for the CDR3: TGCGCCGGCAGCCGGACTAGCGGGATGAATGAGCAGTTCTTC. It yields the protein CAGSRTSGMNEQFF.

As to this clonotype: The CDR3 carries no conserved terminal phenylalanine or tryptophan, so it likely arises from a read error. The rearrangement uses TRBV6-1 and TRBJ1-5; possibly TRBD2 for D (5 bases). The end of the DNA aligns better with TRBJ2-3, so the J call may be wrong. Germline values: CDR1 MNHNS, CDR2 SASEGT. This CDR3 has 15 residues. CDR3 in amino acids: CASRGQVSSNQPQYV. The CDR3 coding sequence is TGTGCCAGCAGGGGCCAAGTTTCTAGCAATCAGCCCCAGTATGTT.

Note on this clonotype: Just one base apart from a much larger clone, this may be a read error. The rearrangement joins TRBV27 to TRBJ2-5; D is undetermined. V was clipped by 7 bases and J by 1 base, with 10 bases between them. Per the germline V gene, CDR1 is MNHEY and CDR2 is SMNVEV (reference sequence). The CDR3 sequence is 13 residues long. CDR3: CASNDIPQETQYF. The DNA of the CDR3 is TGTGCCAGCAATGATATCCCCCAAGAGACCCAGTACTTC.

This clonotype was counted at least ten times. This chain links TRBV20-1 with TRBJ2-1; D is perhaps TRBD2 (5 bases). Germline V gene lookup returns CDR1 DFQATT and CDR2 SNEGSKA (reference sequence). V was clipped by 3 bases and J by 2 bases, with 11 bases between them. The CDR3 runs 14 residues. The CDR3: CSASSAQAYNEQFF. CDR3 DNA: TGCAGTGCTAGTAGCGCGCAGGCCTACAATGAGCAGTTCTTC.

As for this clonotype: This CDR3 fails to terminate in the conserved phenylalanine or tryptophan, so it likely reflects a read error. The limits of the CDR3 on the DNA are not certain, so only TCRdb's listed CDR3 is given. The V and J genes are TRBV5-1 and TRBJ1-2; whether TRBD1, the table's D call, matches the DNA was not checked. In germline, CDR1 is SGHRS, CDR2 YFSETQ. Inclusive of both ends, the CDR3 amounts to 13 amino acids. The CDR3 loop reads CASSLAGGGENTS.

This sequence joins TRBV11-1 and TRBJ2-5, with D tentatively TRBD2 (5 bases). Germline CDR1 SGHAT, CDR2 FQDESV (reference sequence). Trimming shortened V by 10 bases and J by 6 bases, and 15 bases separated the two germline ends. This CDR3 is 12 amino acids long. The CDR3 protein is CANSETRKTQYF. The CDR3 DNA reads TGTGCCAACAGTGAAACTAGAAAGACCCAGTACTTC.

This clonotype has just a few counts. This may come from a read error, since a much larger clone is one base off. CDR3 sequence (DNA): TGTGCCAGCAGCTCACACTATGGCTACATCTTC. Translated, it gives CASSSHYGYIF. The V and J genes are TRBV11-2 and TRBJ1-2; D remains unclear. Germline CDR1 is SGHAT and CDR2 is FQNNGV. CDR3 length: 11 amino acids.

To note about this clonotype: A read error may produce the germline difference seen at one junction end. The V gene is TRBV11-1, the J gene TRBJ2-1, with no clear D. This CDR3 has 11 amino acids. CDR1 and CDR2 (germline): SGHAT, FQDESV (reference sequence). CDR3 residues: CPSSLGNEQLF. CDR3 nucleotide sequence: TGTCCCAGCAGTTTAGGCAATGAGCAGCTCTTC.

Regarding this clonotype: A read error may produce the germline difference seen at one junction end. The rearrangement links TRBV12-3 or TRBV12-4 to TRBJ2-3; 11 bases are a match to TRBD2. The CDR3 sequence is 14 residues long. The CDR3 spells CDSSSGTSGGTQYF. In DNA, the CDR3 is TGTGACAGCAGTTCCGGGACTAGCGGAGGTACGCAGTATTTT.

As for this clonotype: Its ends do not fully match the called genes, so a read error is possible. V gene TRBV11-1 combines with J gene TRBJ2-7; TRBD1 aligns across 9 bases. Germline assignment: CDR1 SGHAT and CDR2 FQDESV (reference sequence). The CDR3 runs 14 residues. The CDR3 DNA sequence: TGTGCCAACAGCCAGACAGGGGGCTCCTACGAGCAGTACTTC. Protein sequence: CANSQTGGSYEQYF.